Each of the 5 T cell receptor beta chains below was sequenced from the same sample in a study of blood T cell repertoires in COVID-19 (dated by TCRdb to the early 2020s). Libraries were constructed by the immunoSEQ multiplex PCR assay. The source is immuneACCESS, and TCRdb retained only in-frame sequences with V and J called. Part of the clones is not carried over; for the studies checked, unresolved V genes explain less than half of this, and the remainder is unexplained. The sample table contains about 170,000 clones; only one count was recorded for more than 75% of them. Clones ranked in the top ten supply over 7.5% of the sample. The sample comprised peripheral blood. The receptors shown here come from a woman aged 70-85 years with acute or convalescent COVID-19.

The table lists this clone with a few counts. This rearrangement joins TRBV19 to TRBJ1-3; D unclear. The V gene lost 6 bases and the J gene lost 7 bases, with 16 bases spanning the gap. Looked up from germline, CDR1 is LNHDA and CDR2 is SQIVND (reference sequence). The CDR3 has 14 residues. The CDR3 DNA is TGTGCCAGTAGACCAAGGACCCGGACTAACACCATATATTTT. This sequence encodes CASRPRTRTNTIYF.

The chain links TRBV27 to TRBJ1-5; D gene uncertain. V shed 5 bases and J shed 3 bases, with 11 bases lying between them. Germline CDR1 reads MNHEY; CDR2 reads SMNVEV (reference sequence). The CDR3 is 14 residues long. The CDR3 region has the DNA TGTGCCAGCAGTCCCCGCCCAGACAATCAGCCCCAGCATTTT. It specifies CASSPRPDNQPQHF.

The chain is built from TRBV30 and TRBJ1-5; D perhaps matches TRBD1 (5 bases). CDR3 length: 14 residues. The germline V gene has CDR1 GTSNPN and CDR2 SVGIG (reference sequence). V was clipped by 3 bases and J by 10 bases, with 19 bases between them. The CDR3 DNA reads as TGTGCCTGGAGCAAGAATTCGCAGGGCTTCCCCCAGCATTTT. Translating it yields CAWSKNSQGFPQHF. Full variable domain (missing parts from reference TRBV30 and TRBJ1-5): SQTIHQWPATLVQPVGSPLSLECTVEGTSNPNLYWYRQAAGRGLQLLFYSVGIGQISSEVPQNLSASRPQDRQFILSSKKLLLSDSGFYLCAWSKNSQGFPQHFGDGTRLSIL.

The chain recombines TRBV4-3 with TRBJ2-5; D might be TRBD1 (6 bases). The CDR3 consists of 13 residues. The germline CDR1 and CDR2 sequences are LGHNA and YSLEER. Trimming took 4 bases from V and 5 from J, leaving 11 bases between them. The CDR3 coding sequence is TGCGCCAGCAGCCCTACAGGGTACGAGACCCAGTACTTC. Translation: CASSPTGYETQYF.

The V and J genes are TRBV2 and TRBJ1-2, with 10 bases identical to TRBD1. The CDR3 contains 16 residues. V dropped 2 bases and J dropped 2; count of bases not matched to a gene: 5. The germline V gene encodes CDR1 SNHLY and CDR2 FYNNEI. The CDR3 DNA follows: TGTGCCAGCAGTGAAACCCGACAGGGGGCGAACTATGGCTACACCTTC. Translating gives CASSETRQGANYGYTF.